A selection of T cell receptor beta chains follows, all from one sample in a study of blood T cell repertoires in COVID-19. Measured with immunoSEQ multiplex PCR; TCRdb has only the in-frame clones, and not every one. The table shows roughly 90,000 clones, with about 85% occurring only once. Sequencing was carried out using peripheral blood. Receptors originate from a human donor in a cohort sampled during active COVID-19. Both conserved end residues are part of each CDR3. D genes are given only for firm matches. The listing skips clone size in some rows; elsewhere it reads once, few, many or a size class.

D gene: TRBD1; clone size: .; V gene: TRBV5-1; J gene: TRBJ2-5; CDR3 protein: CASSLGTGAIETQYF; CDR3 DNA: TGCGCCAGCAGCCTAGGGACAGGGGCGATAGAGACCCAGTACTTC
D gene: .; clone size: .; V gene: TRBV30; J gene: TRBJ2-7; CDR3 protein: CAWSSGTRTPYEQYF; CDR3 DNA: TGTGCCTGGAGTTCTGGTACCCGTACACCCTACGAGCAGTACTTC
D gene: .; clone size: .; V gene: TRBV7-9; J gene: TRBJ2-3; CDR3 protein: CASSILLAAGTDTQYF; CDR3 DNA: TGTGCCAGCAGCATCCTACTAGCCGCTGGCACAGATACGCAGTATTTT
D gene: TRBD1; clone size: .; V gene: TRBV6-6; J gene: TRBJ1-5; CDR3 protein: CASMGQGRNQPQHF; CDR3 DNA: TGTGCCAGTATGGGACAGGGACGGAATCAGCCCCAGCATTTT
D gene: TRBD2; clone size: .; V gene: TRBV11-2; J gene: TRBJ2-3; CDR3 protein: CASSLGLAGGDTQYF; CDR3 DNA: TGTGCCAGCAGCTTGGGACTAGCGGGGGGAGATACGCAGTATTTT
D gene: TRBD1; clone size: .; V gene: TRBV27; J gene: TRBJ1-2; CDR3 protein: CASSLDRGRGYTF; CDR3 DNA: TGTGCCAGCAGTTTAGACAGGGGGCGAGGCTACACCTTC
D gene: .; clone size: .; V gene: TRBV5-5; J gene: TRBJ1-5; CDR3 protein: CASSLWAGNQPQHF; CDR3 DNA: TGTGCCAGCAGCTTGTGGGCGGGAAATCAGCCCCAGCATTTT
D gene: .; clone size: .; V gene: TRBV28; J gene: TRBJ2-7; CDR3 protein: CASSLRFEQYF; CDR3 DNA: TGTGCCAGCAGCCTACGTTTCGAGCAGTACTTC
D gene: .; clone size: .; V gene: TRBV12-3/TRBV12-4; J gene: TRBJ2-3; CDR3 protein: CASRLFTDTQYF; CDR3 DNA: TGTGCCAGCAGACTATTCACAGATACGCAGTATTTT
D gene: .; clone size: .; V gene: TRBV7-2; J gene: TRBJ1-2; CDR3 protein: CASSLVLRDGYTF; CDR3 DNA: TGTGCCAGCAGCTTAGTGTTACGGGATGGCTACACCTTC
D gene: .; clone size: few; V gene: TRBV7-3; J gene: TRBJ1-1; CDR3 protein: CASSTNRNTEAFF; CDR3 DNA: TGTGCCAGCAGCACAAACAGGAACACTGAAGCTTTCTTT
D gene: .; clone size: .; V gene: TRBV6-1; J gene: TRBJ1-1; CDR3 protein: CASSEVGFPTEAFF; CDR3 DNA: TGTGCCAGCAGTGAAGTCGGTTTTCCCACTGAAGCTTTCTTT
D gene: TRBD1; clone size: .; V gene: TRBV6-5; J gene: TRBJ2-7; CDR3 protein: CASSPRQGGVDEQYF; CDR3 DNA: TGTGCCAGCAGTCCCCGACAGGGGGGGGTAGACGAGCAGTACTTC
D gene: .; clone size: .; V gene: TRBV19; J gene: TRBJ2-5; CDR3 protein: CASSIASRRGETQYF; CDR3 DNA: TGTGCCAGTAGTATAGCCTCAAGAAGGGGAGAGACCCAGTACTTC
D gene: .; clone size: .; V gene: TRBV24-1; J gene: TRBJ1-1; CDR3 protein: CATSDLSGLSTEAFF; CDR3 DNA: TGTGCCACCAGTGATTTATCCGGGTTGAGCACTGAAGCTTTCTTT
D gene: TRBD1; clone size: .; V gene: TRBV30; J gene: TRBJ1-1; CDR3 protein: CAWSARTGGGTEAFF; CDR3 DNA: TGTGCCTGGAGTGCTAGGACAGGGGGTGGCACTGAAGCTTTCTTT
D gene: TRBD1; clone size: few; V gene: TRBV12-3/TRBV12-4; J gene: TRBJ1-2; CDR3 protein: CASRTGGGGYTF; CDR3 DNA: TGTGCCAGCAGAACAGGGGGAGGTGGCTACACCTTC
D gene: TRBD1; clone size: .; V gene: TRBV5-6; J gene: TRBJ1-1; CDR3 protein: CASRNRGSPEAFF; CDR3 DNA: TGTGCCAGCAGGAACAGGGGATCTCCTGAAGCTTTCTTT
D gene: TRBD2; clone size: once; V gene: TRBV19; J gene: TRBJ2-7; CDR3 protein: CASSIVDIAGGEQYF; CDR3 DNA: TGTGCCAGTAGTATAGTGGACATAGCGGGGGGCGAGCAGTACTTC
D gene: .; clone size: .; V gene: TRBV2; J gene: TRBJ2-3; CDR3 protein: CASSLETDTQYF; CDR3 DNA: TGTGCCAGCAGTTTAGAGACAGATACGCAGTATTTT
D gene: TRBD2; clone size: .; V gene: TRBV19; J gene: TRBJ2-3; CDR3 protein: CASSTRLAGGPTDTQYF; CDR3 DNA: TGTGCCAGTAGTACCCGACTAGCGGGAGGCCCCACAGATACGCAGTATTTT
D gene: TRBD1; clone size: few; V gene: TRBV24-1; J gene: TRBJ1-1; CDR3 protein: CATRPGGRTNTEAFF; CDR3 DNA: TGTGCCACCCGCCCAGGGGGACGAACGAACACTGAAGCTTTCTTT
D gene: TRBD1; clone size: once; V gene: TRBV5-1; J gene: TRBJ1-1; CDR3 protein: CASSLAGTGGWWDEAFF; CDR3 DNA: TGCGCCAGCAGCTTGGCAGGGACAGGGGGCTGGTGGGATGAAGCTTTCTTT
D gene: TRBD2; clone size: .; V gene: TRBV6-5; J gene: TRBJ2-3; CDR3 protein: CASSLAGGSTDTQYF; CDR3 DNA: TGTGCCAGCAGTCTAGCGGGGGGTAGCACAGATACGCAGTATTTT
D gene: .; clone size: .; V gene: TRBV6-5; J gene: TRBJ1-6; CDR3 protein: CASRAGNSPLHF; CDR3 DNA: TGTGCCAGCAGGGCAGGGAATTCACCCCTCCACTTT
D gene: TRBD2; clone size: .; V gene: TRBV7-6; J gene: TRBJ2-3; CDR3 protein: CASSLRSSGRAPDTQYF; CDR3 DNA: TGTGCCAGCAGCTTACGGTCTAGCGGGAGGGCCCCAGATACGCAGTATTTT
D gene: .; clone size: few; V gene: TRBV7-9; J gene: TRBJ2-7; CDR3 protein: CASSLGQGREQYF; CDR3 DNA: TGTGCCAGCAGCTTAGGGCAGGGCCGGGAGCAGTACTTC
D gene: .; clone size: .; V gene: TRBV15; J gene: TRBJ2-2; CDR3 protein: CATSRGGYLTGELFF; CDR3 DNA: TGTGCCACCAGCAGAGGAGGATACCTCACCGGGGAGCTGTTTTTT
D gene: TRBD1; clone size: .; V gene: TRBV7-2; J gene: TRBJ2-3; CDR3 protein: CASQALGRGGSTDTQYF; CDR3 DNA: TGTGCCAGCCAGGCCCTGGGACGAGGGGGCAGCACAGATACGCAGTATTTT
D gene: .; clone size: .; V gene: TRBV4-1; J gene: TRBJ1-2; CDR3 protein: CASSQNQGLYGYTF; CDR3 DNA: TGCGCCAGCAGCCAAAACCAGGGCCTCTATGGCTACACCTTC
D gene: TRBD1; clone size: .; V gene: TRBV19; J gene: TRBJ1-1; CDR3 protein: CASTIPGQGTAEAFF; CDR3 DNA: TGTGCCAGTACTATACCGGGACAGGGTACGGCTGAAGCTTTCTTT
D gene: TRBD2; clone size: .; V gene: TRBV11-2; J gene: TRBJ2-7; CDR3 protein: CASSLVGSGTGNEQYF; CDR3 DNA: TGTGCCAGCAGCTTAGTTGGGAGCGGGACGGGTAACGAGCAGTACTTC
D gene: .; clone size: .; V gene: TRBV30; J gene: TRBJ2-3; CDR3 protein: CAWSVPGLTDTQYF; CDR3 DNA: TGTGCCTGGAGTGTACCAGGGCTCACAGATACGCAGTATTTT
D gene: .; clone size: once; V gene: TRBV4-3; J gene: TRBJ2-7; CDR3 protein: CASSQDRYQSYYEQYF; CDR3 DNA: TGCGCCAGCAGCCAAGATCGGTACCAATCCTACTACGAGCAGTACTTC
D gene: .; clone size: many; V gene: TRBV13; J gene: TRBJ2-7; CDR3 protein: CASSLRTSYEQYF; CDR3 DNA: TGTGCCAGCAGCCTTCGGACAAGCTACGAGCAGTACTTC
D gene: TRBD1; clone size: .; V gene: TRBV6-5; J gene: TRBJ2-7; CDR3 protein: CASSWRQGAQYF; CDR3 DNA: TGTGCCAGCAGTTGGAGACAGGGTGCGCAGTACTTC
D gene: TRBD1; clone size: .; V gene: TRBV2; J gene: TRBJ2-5; CDR3 protein: CASRDRGLVKETQYF; CDR3 DNA: TGTGCCAGCCGGGACAGGGGGCTAGTCAAAGAGACCCAGTACTTC